Shown below are 15 T cell receptor beta chains from a single sample sequenced in a study of cytomegalovirus exposure and HLA in healthy donors. 13 Jbeta primers and 60 Vbeta primers were used for the PCR. Clones were read by immunoSEQ multiplex PCR, and TCRdb kept only the in-frame ones, dropping some. The sample table sets out some 33,000 clones. Sequencing was done on a sample of PBMCs. Receptors were obtained from a female donor in good health and CMV-seronegative.

The chain has TRBV9 and TRBJ2-7, with 12 bases matching TRBD2. Germline CDR1 SGDLS, CDR2 YYNGEE. V shed 0 bases, J shed 4 bases, and the junction held 11 bases outside the gene matches. The length of the CDR3 is 18 residues. The CDR3, as DNA: TGTGCCAGCAGCGTAGCCTCTAGCGGGGGGGCCAAGGTGTACGAGCAGTACTTC. Amino acids: CASSVASSGGAKVYEQYF.

V gene TRBV2 combines with J gene TRBJ2-7; the D gene is possibly TRBD1 (6 bases). V was shortened by 1 base and J by 3 bases, with 10 bases between the two germline ends. The CDR3 is 14 amino acids. The germline V gene encodes CDR1 SNHLY and CDR2 FYNNEI. The CDR3 here is CASSEGQVFYEQYF. The CDR3 region has the DNA TGTGCCAGCAGTGAAGGACAGGTTTTCTACGAGCAGTACTTC.

The chain recombines TRBV5-6 with TRBJ1-5; a possible D gene is TRBD1 (5 bases). The length of the CDR3 is 13 residues. The germline CDR1 and CDR2 sequences are SGHDT and YYEEEE. Trimming took off 2 bases at V and 4 bases at J, with 7 bases between the two ends. CDR3 protein: CASSFDRNQPQHF. In DNA form, the CDR3 reads TGTGCCAGCAGCTTTGACAGAAATCAGCCCCAGCATTTT.

The V call is TRBV4-3, the J call TRBJ2-5, with TRBD1 matching over 7 bases. Near its end, the DNA agrees better with TRBJ2-7, so the J call may be wrong. In germline, CDR1 is LGHNA, CDR2 YSLEER. This CDR3 comprises 14 residues. DNA of the CDR3: TGCGCCAGCAGCCTGGTGGGTACAGGGGTCGAGCAGTACTTC. Its translation: CASSLVGTGVEQYF.

The genes are TRBV7-2 and TRBJ2-1; possible D gene TRBD1, 6 bases. Germline CDR1 and CDR2: SGHTA and FQGNSA. The CDR3 has 14 residues. The V and J ends lost 5 bases and 3 bases respectively, with 11 bases between them. CDR3 coding DNA: TGTGCCAGCAGCACTCAACAGGGCTACAATGAGCAGTTCTTC. As protein: CASSTQQGYNEQFF.

V usage is TRBV11-3 and J usage is TRBJ2-4, with a tentative D call TRBD1 (5 bases). The CDR3 length is 16 residues. V gave up 2 bases and J gave up 6 bases, with 17 bases separating them. CDR1 and CDR2 (germline): SGHNT, YENEEA. CDR3 region: CASSLTLRQTRNIQYF. As DNA, the CDR3 is TGTGCCAGCAGCTTAACTCTCAGACAGACTCGAAACATTCAGTACTTC.

The chain couples TRBV27 to TRBJ2-3; D remains unclear. This CDR3 comprises 11 residues. V was clipped by 5 bases and J by 5 bases, with 5 bases between them. The germline V gene has CDR1 MNHEY and CDR2 SMNVEV (reference sequence). CDR3 DNA sequence: TGTGCCAGCAGTCCCCGAGATACGCAGTATTTT. The encoded protein is CASSPRDTQYF.

This rearrangement joins TRBV10-3 to TRBJ1-5, with D uncertain. This CDR3 is built from 17 residues. The germline V gene encodes CDR1 ENHRY and CDR2 SYGVKD. Trimming stripped 3 bases from V and 6 bases from J, with 21 bases between. CDR3 nucleotides: TGTGCCATCAGTGACCCAGGAAGGGTAGCGGAGGGTCAGCCCCAGCATTTT. As protein: CAISDPGRVAEGQPQHF.

The chain employs TRBV5-6 and TRBJ1-4; D remains ambiguous. Germline CDR1 is SGHDT and CDR2 is YYEEEE. V dropped 1 base and J dropped 7 bases, with 14 bases sitting between them. The CDR3 is 15 amino acids. CDR3 bases: TGTGCCAGCAGCTTGTGGTGGGCAGGTCCTGAAAAACTGTTTTTT. Translation gives CASSLWWAGPEKLFF. Combining the CDR3 with reference TRBV5-6 and TRBJ1-4 gives the whole variable domain DAGVTQSPTHLIKTRGQQVTLRCSPKSGHDTVSWYQQALGQGPQFIFQYYEEEERQRGNFPDRFSGHQFPNYSSELNVNALLLGDSALYLCASSLWWAGPEKLFFGSGTQLSVL.

This sequence joins TRBV30 and TRBJ1-2, with 7 positions matching TRBD1. The CDR3 is 12 residues long. Germline CDR1 reads GTSNPN; CDR2 reads SVGIG (reference sequence). The V and J ends lost 7 bases and 1 base, in that order; junction bases with no gene match: 3. In nucleotides, the CDR3 is TGTGCCTCGAACAGGGGTAACTATGGCTACACCTTC. Its translation: CASNRGNYGYTF.

The chain joins TRBV6-4 to TRBJ2-1; TRBD2 matches 7 bases. CDR3 length: 15 amino acids. Germline CDR1 MRHNA, CDR2 SNTAGT. The ends lost 0 bases at V and 5 bases at J; junction bases unmatched: 4. CDR3 sequence: CASSDSSGGNNEQFF. DNA for the CDR3: TGTGCCAGCAGTGACTCATCGGGGGGAAACAATGAGCAGTTCTTC.

The J gene is TRBJ1-6, the V gene TRBV28; D might be TRBD1 (5 bases). CDR1 is MDHEN and CDR2 is SYDVKM in the germline V gene. CDR3 size: 16 residues. Trimming removed 6 bases from V and 5 bases from J, with 17 bases in between. The CDR3 DNA reads TGTGCCAGCAGCACACAGGTTTTTCTGGATAATTCACCCCTCCACTTT. Its protein product is CASSTQVFLDNSPLHF.

The chain combines TRBV19 with TRBJ2-3; the match to TRBD1 covers 8 bases. The CDR3 totals 17 residues. CDR1 LNHDA and CDR2 SQIVND come from the germline V gene (reference sequence). Trimming removed 3 bases from V and 4 bases from J; junction bases left unmatched: 12. The CDR3 sequence is CASSMTTGAPGADTQYF. The CDR3 nucleotides are TGTGCCAGTAGTATGACGACAGGGGCCCCGGGGGCAGATACGCAGTATTTT.

CDR3 loop: CASSVDRGGETQYF. Here the CDR3 DNA reads TGTGCCAGCAGTGTAGATAGGGGAGGGGAGACCCAGTACTTC. This chain uses TRBV6-1 with TRBJ2-5; TRBD2 aligns across 7 bases. CDR3 length: 14 residues. Germline V gene sequence: CDR1 MNHNS, CDR2 SASEGT. Trimming removed 4 bases from V and 5 bases from J; junction bases left unmatched: 7.

The chain couples TRBV7-9 to TRBJ1-1, with D possibly being TRBD1 (5 bases). Germline V gene sequence: CDR1 SEHNR, CDR2 FQNEAQ (reference sequence). V was clipped by 2 bases and J by 6 bases, with 16 bases between them. This CDR3 is 15 amino acids long. The CDR3 loop is CASSLLSGTEAEAFF. CDR3 nucleotide sequence: TGTGCCAGCAGCTTACTGTCAGGGACTGAGGCTGAAGCTTTCTTT.